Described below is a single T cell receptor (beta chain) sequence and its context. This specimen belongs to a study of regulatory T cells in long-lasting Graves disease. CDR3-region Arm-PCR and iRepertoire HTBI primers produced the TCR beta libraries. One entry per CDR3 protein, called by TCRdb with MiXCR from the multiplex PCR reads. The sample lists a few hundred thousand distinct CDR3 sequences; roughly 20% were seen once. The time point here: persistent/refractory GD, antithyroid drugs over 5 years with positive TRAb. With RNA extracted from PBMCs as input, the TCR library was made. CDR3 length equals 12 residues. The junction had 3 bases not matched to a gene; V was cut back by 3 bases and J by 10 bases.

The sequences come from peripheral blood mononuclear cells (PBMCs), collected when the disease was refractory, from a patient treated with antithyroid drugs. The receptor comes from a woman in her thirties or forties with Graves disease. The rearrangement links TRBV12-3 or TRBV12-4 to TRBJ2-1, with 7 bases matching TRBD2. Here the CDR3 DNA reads TGTGCCAGCAGTTTTTGGGGAGGGGAGCAGTTCTTC. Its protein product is CASSFWGGEQFF.